These 28 T cell receptor beta chains share one sample of origin, sequenced in a study of T cells in Graves' hyperthyroidism and ophthalmopathy (dated by TCRdb to about 2019). Library creation used multiplex PCR. The run used an Illumina HiSeq 2000. The TCR beta CDR3 regions were amplified from RNA transcripts. A first-round RT-PCR of the TCR CDR3 used the HTBI primer set with the Qiagen OneStep RT-PCR kit. TCRdb reanalyzed the raw reads on its own, using fastp at Q25 for trimming and MiXCR for clone calling, and kept in-frame beta chains. Each entry is one CDR3 protein sequence, shown with its most common DNA and genes. This sample lists around 200,000 distinct CDR3 sequences; about a sixth were detected once. 25% to 30% of the sample is taken by the ten largest. Sequenced input: blood. The receptor source for this set is a woman aged 50 to 65 with Graves' hyperthyroidism.

The genes are TRBV9 and TRBJ2-6; D might be TRBD1 or TRBD2, each matching 6 bases. The CDR3 is 15 residues long. The germline V gene encodes CDR1 SGDLS and CDR2 YYNGEE. Between the trimmed V and J ends, which lost 0 bases and 4 bases, there was a span of 8 bases. CDR3 in DNA: TGTGCCAGCAGCGTAGGGGGGGCCGGGGCCAACGTCCTGACTTTC. Protein product: CASSVGGAGANVLTF.

This clonotype was counted many times. The V and J genes are TRBV19 and TRBJ1-1, with D tentatively TRBD1 (5 bases). V was trimmed by 5 bases and J by 3 bases, leaving 10 bases between them. Germline-derived CDR1 and CDR2 are LNHDA and SQIVND (reference sequence). This CDR3 has 13 residues. The CDR3 loop reads CASSPGSYTEAFF. The CDR3, as DNA: TGTGCCAGTAGTCCAGGGAGTTACACTGAAGCTTTCTTT.

A few counts support this clonotype. The V gene is TRBV7-2, the J gene TRBJ2-2; D remains ambiguous. CDR1 SGHTA and CDR2 FQGNSA come from the germline V gene. CDR3 length: 15 residues. V gave up 1 base and J gave up 0 bases, with 6 bases separating them. CDR3 DNA sequence: TGTGCCAGCAGCTTAGGACCCTCGAACACCGGGGAGCTGTTTTTT. It codes for CASSLGPSNTGELFF.

The chain links TRBV7-2 to TRBJ2-7; possibly TRBD1 for D (6 bases). Germline V gene data show CDR1 as SGHTA and CDR2 as FQGNSA. CDR3 length equals 15 residues. Trimming cost V 5 bases and J 2 bases, with 16 bases left between them. Here the CDR3 reads CASSPRTAGAYEQYF. CDR3 in DNA: TGTGCCAGCAGCCCCAGGACAGCCGGAGCCTACGAGCAGTACTTC.

This clonotype was observed at least ten times. The chain links TRBV11-3 to TRBJ2-7; 8 nucleotides match TRBD2. The CDR3 sequence is 14 residues long. CDR1 is SGHNT and CDR2 is YENEEA in the germline V gene. After removal of 6 bases from V and 6 bases from J, the junction contained 10 bases not matched to a gene. Here the CDR3 reads CASSFTGGIGEQYF. In DNA form, the CDR3 reads TGTGCCAGCAGTTTCACGGGGGGGATCGGCGAGCAGTACTTC.

This sequence joins TRBV7-3 and TRBJ2-1, with TRBD2 as a possible D gene (7 bases). CDR1 is SGHTA, CDR2 FQGTGA, per germline. The CDR3 is made up of 16 amino acids. With 2 bases removed from V and 8 bases from J, the gap between germline ends came to 19 bases. CDR3 DNA: TGTGCCAGCAGCTTAGGGGGGGGGGGGCCGGGGTATGAGCAGTTCTTC. Translating it yields CASSLGGGGPGYEQFF.

This clonotype was detected ten times or more. The CDR3 here is CASSEMLQGYDDEAFF. CDR3 nucleotide sequence: TGTGCCAGCAGTGAAATGTTACAGGGCTATGACGATGAAGCTTTCTTT. The rearrangement uses TRBV2 and TRBJ1-1; maybe TRBD1 (6 bases). Trimming took off 2 bases at V and 7 bases at J, with 20 bases between the two ends. The V gene's germline CDR1 is SNHLY and CDR2 FYNNEI. The CDR3 consists of 16 residues.

There are many counts of this clonotype. The chain is built from TRBV19 and TRBJ2-7; 7 positions agree with TRBD1. V was clipped by 9 bases and J by 0 bases; unmatched bases: 8. The CDR3 is 14 amino acids. Germline V gives CDR1 LNHDA, CDR2 SQIVND (reference sequence). The CDR3 nucleotides read TGTGCCAGCGGAAGGACAGGTGGCTCCTACGAGCAGTACTTC. It codes for CASGRTGGSYEQYF.

This clonotype was counted ten times or more. V usage is TRBV5-1 and J usage is TRBJ2-7; TRBD1 agrees at 9 bases. Germline assignment: CDR1 SGHRS and CDR2 YFSETQ. The CDR3 contains 15 residues. V lost 0 bases to trimming and J lost 4 bases; unmatched junction nucleotides: 5. Here the CDR3 reads CASSLGTGEGYEQYF. In DNA form, the CDR3 reads TGCGCCAGCAGCTTGGGGACAGGGGAAGGGTACGAGCAGTACTTC. Using reference TRBV5-1 and TRBJ2-7 for the parts outside the CDR3, the full variable domain is KAGVTQTPRYLIKTRGQQVTLSCSPISGHRSVSWYQQTPGQGLQFLFEYFSETQRNKGNFPGRFSGRQFSNSRSEMNVSTLELGDSALYLCASSLGTGEGYEQYFGPGTRLTVT.

On this clonotype: A much larger clone lies one base from this, so it may be a read error. The chain employs TRBV3-1 and TRBJ1-3; possible D gene TRBD1, 6 bases. Trimming took 4 bases from V and 0 from J, leaving 7 bases between them. The CDR3 loop spans 14 amino acids. Germline-derived CDR1 and CDR2 are LGHDT and YNNKEL (reference sequence). CDR3 region: CASSRDISGNTIYF. DNA of the CDR3: TGTGCCAGCAGCCGGGACATCTCTGGAAACACCATATATTTT.

This clonotype was observed many times. The chain uses TRBV20-1 and TRBJ1-1, with no clear D. The CDR3 sequence is 15 residues long. Germline CDR1 and CDR2: DFQATT and SNEGSKA (reference sequence). Trimming removed 1 base from V and 1 base from J, with 13 bases in between. CDR3 DNA: TGCAGTGCTAGAGCGGCAAGGGTGCGGAACACTGAAGCTTTCTTT. This encodes CSARAARVRNTEAFF.

This clonotype was seen a few times. This sequence joins TRBV18 and TRBJ2-7; D might be TRBD1 or TRBD2, each matching 6 bases. The V end was cut by 0 bases, the J end by 2 bases, with 11 bases between. The CDR3 is 15 amino acids. Germline CDR1 and CDR2: KGHSH and LQKENI. The CDR3 sequence is CASSPPVGGTYEQYF. Here the CDR3 DNA reads TGTGCCAGCTCACCACCGGTAGGGGGGACCTACGAGCAGTACTTC.

This clonotype came up a few times. J is TRBJ1-2 and V is TRBV5-4; 7 bases fit TRBD1. V lost 3 bases, J lost 5 bases, and 13 bases stayed unmatched. This CDR3 is built from 16 residues. Germline CDR1 SGHNT, CDR2 YYREEE (reference sequence). DNA for the CDR3: TGTGCCAGCAGCTCAGACAGGGCAGGATTCCAGTATGGCTACACCTTC. Protein: CASSSDRAGFQYGYTF.

This clonotype appeared once. The chain combines TRBV4-3 with TRBJ1-3; D unresolved. Per the germline V gene, CDR1 is LGHNA and CDR2 is YSLEER. The CDR3 extends over 17 amino acids. The germline V and J ends were trimmed by 0 bases and 2 bases, with 14 bases remaining between them. CDR3 sequence: CASSQEIYPQPGNTIYF. Here the CDR3 DNA reads TGCGCCAGCAGCCAAGAAATATACCCCCAACCTGGAAACACCATATATTTT.

This clonotype has a count of ten or more. J is TRBJ1-1 and V is TRBV20-1; D gene ambiguous. Per the germline V gene, CDR1 is DFQATT and CDR2 is SNEGSKA (reference sequence). The V end was cut by 6 bases, the J end by 3 bases, with 11 bases between. The CDR3 sequence is 12 residues long. DNA for the CDR3: TGCAGTGCACCTCGACACGACACTGAAGCTTTCTTT. It encodes CSAPRHDTEAFF.

This clonotype was found many times. The chain joins TRBV28 to TRBJ1-2; D uncertain. The CDR3 has 14 residues. Germline lookup yields CDR1 MDHEN and CDR2 SYDVKM. Trimming took 3 bases from V and 0 from J, leaving 8 bases between them. The CDR3 region is CASSFPQTNYGYTF. In DNA form, the CDR3 reads TGTGCCAGCAGTTTCCCACAGACTAACTATGGCTACACCTTC.

This clonotype was picked up many times. The chain employs TRBV7-9 and TRBJ1-5; TRBD1 might be the D (6 bases). Germline lookup yields CDR1 SEHNR and CDR2 FQNEAQ (reference sequence). This CDR3 region has 18 residues. V lost 6 bases and J 3 bases, leaving 24 bases between the germline ends. CDR3 nucleotides: TGTGCCAGCAGGCCTGACTGGGACAATCGCCCCTACAATCAGCCCCAGCATTTT. This encodes CASRPDWDNRPYNQPQHF.

The V and J genes are TRBV2 and TRBJ2-2, with a possible D match to TRBD1 (5 bases). V was shortened by 4 bases and J by 7 bases, with 13 bases between the two germline ends. Looked up from germline, CDR1 is SNHLY and CDR2 is FYNNEI. The CDR3 runs to 14 residues. CDR3 bases: TGTGCCAGCAGTGTGGCGGAAGGGGTCGGGGAGCTGTTTTTT. Translated: CASSVAEGVGELFF. The full variable domain, with the rest looked up from reference TRBV2 and TRBJ2-2, is EPEVTQTPSHQVTQMGQEVILRCVPISNHLYFYWYRQILGQKVEFLVSFYNNEISEKSEIFDDQFSVERPDGSNFTLKIRSTKLEDSAMYFCASSVAEGVGELFFGEGSRLTVL.

V is TRBV7-9 and J is TRBJ2-2; 9 nucleotides line up with TRBD2. The CDR3 runs to 16 residues. After removal of 1 base from V and 4 bases from J, the junction contained 4 bases not matched to a gene. Per germline, CDR1 SEHNR and CDR2 FQNEAQ (reference sequence). Here the CDR3 reads CASSLGISGSTGELFF. The DNA of the CDR3 is TGTGCCAGCAGCTTAGGAATTAGCGGGAGCACCGGGGAGCTGTTTTTT.

This clonotype was counted only a few times. Being one base from a much bigger clone, this may be a read error. V is TRBV28 and J is TRBJ2-4; D is perhaps TRBD2 (6 bases). The CDR3 has 14 amino acids. CDR1 and CDR2 from the germline V gene are MDHEN and SYDVKM. CDR3 in DNA: TGTGCCAGCAGGGCTAAACTAGCCAAAAGCATTCAGTACTTC. Translating it yields CASRAKLAKSIQYF.

This clonotype appeared many times. J is TRBJ2-1 and V is TRBV2; TRBD2 aligns across 11 bases. The germline V gene encodes CDR1 SNHLY and CDR2 FYNNEI. The CDR3 length is 17 residues. The V segment lost 6 bases and the J segment 4 bases; nucleotides outside the gene matches: 11. The CDR3 DNA is TGTGCCAGCAGCGCCGTTAGGACTAGCGGGCGATACAATGAGCAGTTCTTC. Its protein product is CASSAVRTSGRYNEQFF.

The V gene is TRBV5-4, the J gene TRBJ2-5; D not certain. Trimming pared 3 bases from V and 3 bases from J, leaving 12 bases between. CDR3 size: 14 residues. Germline CDR1 and CDR2: SGHNT and YYREEE (reference sequence). This CDR3 is CASSSVGLEETQYF. For the CDR3, the DNA is TGTGCCAGCAGCTCAGTCGGGTTGGAAGAGACCCAGTACTTC.

Ten or more counts support this clonotype. The chain carries TRBV6-2 or TRBV6-3 and TRBJ1-1; TRBD1 aligns across 9 bases. V dropped 7 bases and J dropped 5; count of bases not matched to a gene: 8. In germline, CDR1 is MNHEY, CDR2 SVGEGT. The CDR3 is 14 amino acids. CDR3 amino acids: CASTLQGAVTEAFF. The CDR3 region has the DNA TGTGCCAGCACCCTACAGGGGGCAGTGACTGAAGCTTTCTTT.

The V and J genes are TRBV5-6 and TRBJ2-2, with D tentatively TRBD2 (5 bases). Trimming took 0 bases from V and 4 from J, leaving 10 bases between them. The CDR3 totals 15 residues. Germline V gene sequence: CDR1 SGHDT, CDR2 YYEEEE. In nucleotides, the CDR3 is TGTGCCAGCAGCTTGGCCGGGGTGACCACCGGGGAGCTGTTTTTT. It specifies CASSLAGVTTGELFF.

This chain uses TRBV11-3 with TRBJ2-1; 7 bases match TRBD2. Unmatched junction bases numbered 12, after V lost 8 bases and J lost 5 bases. This CDR3 region has 15 residues. CDR1 and CDR2 (germline): SGHNT, YENEEA. The CDR3 reads CASSPGRAGDNEQFF. In DNA, the CDR3 is TGTGCCAGCTCTCCGGGCAGGGCGGGGGACAATGAGCAGTTCTTC.

This clonotype was detected ten times or more. This chain links TRBV2 with TRBJ1-1; D unclear. Germline lookup yields CDR1 SNHLY and CDR2 FYNNEI. The CDR3 runs to 13 residues. Between the trimmed V and J ends, which lost 8 bases and 0 bases, there was a span of 10 bases. The CDR3 here is CASRLSMNTEAFF. The CDR3 coding sequence is TGTGCCAGCCGACTCAGCATGAACACTGAAGCTTTCTTT.

This clonotype was observed many times. The V gene is TRBV7-9, the J gene TRBJ2-7, with D perhaps TRBD1 or TRBD2 (5 bases each). V was pared by 4 bases and J by 3 bases, with 10 bases between. CDR3 length: 13 residues. The germline V gene has CDR1 SEHNR and CDR2 FQNEAQ (reference sequence). The CDR3 coding sequence is TGTGCCAGCAGCTCTGGGGACCACTACGAGCAGTACTTC. Translation: CASSSGDHYEQYF.

The count of this clonotype is one. The CDR3 sequence: CASSGVGGSTEAFF. The CDR3, as DNA: TGTGCCAGCTCTGGGGTTGGGGGGAGCACTGAAGCTTTCTTT. The genes are TRBV7-9 and TRBJ1-1, with D possibly being TRBD1 (5 bases). This CDR3 has 14 amino acids. Trimming took 8 bases from V and 4 from J, leaving 17 bases between them. Looked up from germline, CDR1 is SEHNR and CDR2 is FQNEAQ (reference sequence).